Following are 24 T cell receptor beta chains from one sample sequenced in a study of blood T cell repertoires in COVID-19. TCRdb's copy holds only in-frame clones and misses some; the assay was immunoSEQ multiplex PCR. The sample yields around 300,000 clones, around 85% seen once. Sequencing used PBMCs or T cells enriched from blood (not recorded which). These receptors were obtained from a woman aged 50 to 60 who had recovered from COVID-19.

J is TRBJ2-3 and V is TRBV12-3 or TRBV12-4, with 8 bases matching TRBD2. The CDR3 runs 13 residues. Trimming cost V 6 bases and J 4 bases; bases outside gene matches: 3. As DNA, the CDR3 is TGTGCCAGCAGGCGGGGGGCAGCAGATACGCAGTATTTT. Amino acids: CASRRGAADTQYF.

The chain is built from TRBV25-1 and TRBJ1-1; TRBD1 aligns across 7 bases. The CDR3 sequence is 13 residues long. The J segment lost 8 bases and the V segment lost 4 bases, leaving 7 bases of the junction unmatched. CDR1 MGHDK and CDR2 SYGVNS come from the germline V gene. The CDR3, as DNA: TGTGCCAGCAGTGTCCGCACCAGGGGGGAAGCTTTCTTT. This encodes CASSVRTRGEAFF.

This clone was observed once. V usage is TRBV13 and J usage is TRBJ1-3; unclear D gene. Trimming removed 2 bases from V and 0 bases from J, with 5 bases in between. Germline values: CDR1 PRHDT, CDR2 FYEKMQ (reference sequence). The CDR3 loop spans 14 amino acids. The CDR3 loop is CASSLSFSGNTIYF. CDR3 bases: TGTGCCAGCAGCTTATCGTTCTCTGGAAACACCATATATTTT.

The chain is built from TRBV28 and TRBJ2-5; 16 bases align to TRBD2. This CDR3 is built from 19 residues. Looked up from germline, CDR1 is MDHEN and CDR2 is SYDVKM. Unmatched junction bases numbered 15, after V lost 5 bases and J lost 6 bases. The CDR3 loop is CASSPTLGTSGGEGKTQYF. In nucleotides, the CDR3 is TGTGCCAGCAGTCCTACCCTGGGGACTAGCGGGGGGGAGGGGAAGACCCAGTACTTC. Together with reference TRBV28 and TRBJ2-5, the CDR3 gives the full variable domain: DVKVTQSSRYLVKRTGEKVFLECVQDMDHENMFWYRQDPGLGLRLIYFSYDVKMKEKGDIPEGYSVSREKKERFSLILESASTNQTSMYLCASSPTLGTSGGEGKTQYFGPGTRLLVL.

In DNA form, the CDR3 reads TGTGCCAGCAGCGTCGAACGGGACAGGGTGGCACCGGATGGCTACACCTTC. This encodes CASSVERDRVAPDGYTF. V gene TRBV9 combines with J gene TRBJ1-2; 9 nucleotides agree with TRBD1. The CDR3 is made up of 17 amino acids. V shed 2 bases, J shed 6 bases, and the junction held 14 bases outside the gene matches. In germline, CDR1 is SGDLS, CDR2 YYNGEE.

This clone was counted a single time. This chain joins TRBV18 and TRBJ2-2; D remains ambiguous. Trimming took 0 bases from V and 4 from J, leaving 9 bases between them. The CDR3 contains 15 residues. CDR1 is KGHSH and CDR2 is LQKENI in the germline V gene. Here the CDR3 reads CASSPPVTSTGELFF. As DNA, the CDR3 is TGTGCCAGCTCACCACCGGTCACAAGCACCGGGGAGCTGTTTTTT.

CDR3 residues: CASSYSKERGNTIYF. DNA for the CDR3: TGTGCCAGCAGTTACTCGAAGGAGAGGGGAAACACCATATATTTT. The V and J genes are TRBV6-5 and TRBJ1-3; no clear D gene. The germline V gene has CDR1 MNHEY and CDR2 SVGAGI. The CDR3 extends over 15 amino acids. V shed 0 bases and J shed 4 bases, with 10 bases lying between them.

The V gene is TRBV27, the J gene TRBJ2-1; 7 nucleotides align to TRBD2. With V trimmed by 3 bases and J by 5 bases, 13 bases remained unmatched. Per the germline V gene, CDR1 is MNHEY and CDR2 is SMNVEV (reference sequence). The length of the CDR3 is 17 residues. The CDR3 DNA reads as TGTGCCAGCAGTTTCGCACCTTCAGCGGGGATCGACAATGAGCAGTTCTTC. Its protein is CASSFAPSAGIDNEQFF.

The V and J genes are TRBV6-5 and TRBJ1-1; D is uncertain. Germline-derived CDR1 and CDR2 are MNHEY and SVGAGI. The CDR3 contains 15 residues. The ends were cut back, 11 bases at V and 0 bases at J, with 19 bases in the middle. CDR3 sequence (DNA): TGTGCCGTAGGCGGGGTCGATAACTTGAACACTGAAGCTTTCTTT. This translates into CAVGGVDNLNTEAFF.

Turning to this clone: The junction differs from germline at one of its ends, possibly a read error. The J gene is TRBJ2-1, the V gene TRBV11-3; the match to TRBD1 covers 7 bases. Germline loops: CDR1 SGHNT, CDR2 YENEEA. The CDR3 length is 16 residues. Written as DNA, the CDR3 is TGTGTCAGCAGCAGCGCTAACCGGGACAGATCGAATGAGCAGTTCTTC. Translation: CVSSSANRDRSNEQFF.

This chain connects TRBV12-3 or TRBV12-4 to TRBJ1-3, with D unresolved. This CDR3 has 13 amino acids. Deletions cut 4 bases from V and 3 bases from J, with 7 bases between. CDR3 region: CASSSQFGNTIYF. Here the CDR3 DNA reads TGTGCCAGCAGTTCGCAGTTTGGAAACACCATATATTTT.

This chain connects TRBV7-8 to TRBJ2-1, with 9 bases identical to TRBD1. The V gene's germline CDR1 is SGHVS and CDR2 FQNEAQ. This CDR3 comprises 16 residues. The V segment lost 2 bases and the J segment 9 bases; nucleotides outside the gene matches: 11. The CDR3 is CASSLIRDREWGEQFF. In nucleotides, the CDR3 is TGTGCCAGCAGCTTAATCCGGGACAGGGAGTGGGGTGAGCAGTTCTTC.

There are a few counts of this clone. The chain combines TRBV2 with TRBJ1-5, with 9 bases aligning to TRBD1. The CDR3 contains 15 residues. Germline V gene data show CDR1 as SNHLY and CDR2 as FYNNEI. V dropped 4 bases and J dropped 3; count of bases not matched to a gene: 4. The CDR3 sequence: CASSAGQGNNQPQHF. The CDR3 nucleotides are TGTGCCAGCAGTGCGGGACAGGGAAACAATCAGCCCCAGCATTTT.

This sequence joins TRBV4-1 and TRBJ2-2; TRBD2 matches 13 bases. From germline, CDR1 is MGHRA and CDR2 YSYEKL. This CDR3 spans 19 amino acids. J gave up 2 bases and V 3 bases, and 9 bases lay outside the gene matches. In DNA form, the CDR3 reads TGCGCCAGCAGCCAGGCGACTAGCGGGGGGAGCCTAAACACCGGGGAGCTGTTTTTT. Its translation: CASSQATSGGSLNTGELFF.

CDR3 bases: TGTGCCAGCTCACCCGGTTTAAGCCGTAATGAAAAACTGTTTTTT. This codes for CASSPGLSRNEKLFF. The chain combines TRBV18 with TRBJ1-4, with D uncertain. The CDR3 has 15 amino acids. Trimming took 3 bases from V and 4 from J, leaving 12 bases between them. Per germline, CDR1 KGHSH and CDR2 LQKENI.

The V and J genes are TRBV10-2 and TRBJ1-2, with TRBD1 as a possible D gene (6 bases). V was shortened by 6 bases and J by 6 bases, with 17 bases between the two germline ends. The CDR3 totals 14 residues. Germline V CDR1 and CDR2: WSHSY, SAAADI. The CDR3 DNA reads as TGCGCCAGCAGGCCAATTGCTGGGGGCAATGGCTACACCTTC. It encodes CASRPIAGGNGYTF.

The rearrangement joins TRBV5-6 to TRBJ1-6; D possibly corresponds to TRBD1 (6 bases). Trimming left V 7 bases short and J 4 bases short, with 9 bases between. The CDR3 has 13 amino acids. CDR1 SGHDT and CDR2 YYEEEE come from the germline V gene. CDR3: CASLDRYNSPLHF. DNA for the CDR3: TGTGCCAGCCTCGACAGGTATAATTCACCCCTCCACTTT.

The chain carries TRBV5-1 and TRBJ1-6; D perhaps matches TRBD1 (5 bases). CDR3 length: 15 residues. CDR1 is SGHRS and CDR2 is YFSETQ in the germline V gene. V was trimmed by 4 bases and J by 6 bases, leaving 14 bases between them. In DNA form, the CDR3 reads TGCGCCAGCAGCAGCCGAGATCAGGGTAATTCACCCCTCCACTTT. Translation gives CASSSRDQGNSPLHF.

This CDR3 reads CATSEGTSGSLGTQYF. CDR3 DNA: TGTGCCACCAGTGAAGGGACTAGCGGGAGTCTGGGTACGCAGTATTTT. The V and J genes are TRBV24-1 and TRBJ2-3, with TRBD2 identical over 14 bases. The CDR3 sequence is 16 residues long. The trim removed 4 bases at V and 8 bases at J, leaving 7 bases unmatched. The V gene's germline CDR1 is KGHDR and CDR2 SFDVKD.

The chain has TRBV18 and TRBJ1-2, with 7 bases matching TRBD1. Germline-derived CDR1 and CDR2 are KGHSH and LQKENI. V shed 6 bases and J 4 bases; nucleotides not matched to a gene: 5. CDR3 length equals 13 residues. The chain's CDR3 is CASSYDRVYGYTF. In DNA, the CDR3 is TGTGCCAGCTCCTATGACAGGGTCTATGGCTACACCTTC.

This clone was seen just once. J is TRBJ2-1 and V is TRBV27; perhaps TRBD1 as D (5 bases). CDR1 MNHEY and CDR2 SMNVEV come from the germline V gene (reference sequence). The CDR3 has 14 residues. The V end lost 4 bases, the J end lost 2 bases, and 9 bases lay between the germline ends. The CDR3 protein is CASSSGRAYNEQFF. CDR3 coding DNA: TGTGCCAGCAGTTCTGGCAGGGCCTACAATGAGCAGTTCTTC.

CDR3 nucleotide sequence: TGCGCCAGCAATCGAGAGGGGGCGGACTATGGCTACACCTTC. It is translated as CASNREGADYGYTF. This chain connects TRBV5-1 to TRBJ1-2; TRBD1 agrees at 7 bases. The V segment lost 6 bases and the J segment 3 bases; nucleotides outside the gene matches: 8. The germline V gene encodes CDR1 SGHRS and CDR2 YFSETQ. The CDR3 is made up of 14 amino acids.

This chain joins TRBV19 and TRBJ1-2; D remains unclear. Germline V gene data show CDR1 as LNHDA and CDR2 as SQIVND (reference sequence). Between the trimmed V and J ends, which lost 5 bases and 4 bases, there was a span of 8 bases. The CDR3 spans 12 residues. The DNA of the CDR3 is TGTGCCAGTAGTGGGCTCTCCTATGGCTACACCTTC. Translation: CASSGLSYGYTF.

The chain links TRBV11-2 to TRBJ2-7; maybe TRBD2 (6 bases). The CDR3 totals 15 residues. Between the trimmed V and J ends, which lost 1 base and 3 bases, there was a span of 13 bases. In germline, CDR1 is SGHAT, CDR2 FQNNGV. As DNA, the CDR3 is TGTGCCAGCAGCTTAGCGCGAGGGAGGAGCTACGAGCAGTACTTC. The encoded protein is CASSLARGRSYEQYF.